The present T cell receptor (beta chain) was sequenced within a study of cytomegalovirus exposure and HLA in healthy donors. Primers for the PCR totalled 60 Vbeta and 13 Jbeta. The protocol was immunoSEQ multiplex PCR, while the TCRdb copy is restricted to in-frame clones and leaves out a portion. This table holds under 250,000 clones. The CDR3 runs 13 residues. Trimming cost V 9 bases and J 4 bases, with 14 bases left between them. The germline V gene encodes CDR1 MNHEY and CDR2 SVGAGI. The V call is TRBV6-5, the J call TRBJ2-3, with TRBD2 as a possible D gene (5 bases). The sequenced sample consisted of PBMCs. The receptor was isolated from a girl under 10 years old in good health and CMV-seropositive. In nucleotides, the CDR3 is TGTGCCAGGAGAGAGGGTACCGCAGATACGCAGTATTTT. Protein: CARREGTADTQYF.